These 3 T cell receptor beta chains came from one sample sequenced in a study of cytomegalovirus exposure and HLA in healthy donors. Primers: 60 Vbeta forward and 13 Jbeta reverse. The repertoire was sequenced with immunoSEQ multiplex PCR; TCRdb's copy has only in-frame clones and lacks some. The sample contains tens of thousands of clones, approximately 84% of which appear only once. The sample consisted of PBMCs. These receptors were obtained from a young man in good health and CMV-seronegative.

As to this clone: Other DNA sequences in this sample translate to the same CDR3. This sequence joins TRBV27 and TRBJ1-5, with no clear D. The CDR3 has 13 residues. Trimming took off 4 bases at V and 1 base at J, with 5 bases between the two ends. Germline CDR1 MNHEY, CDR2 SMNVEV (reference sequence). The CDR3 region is CASSSRSNQPQHF. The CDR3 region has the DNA TGTGCCAGCAGTTCGCGGAGCAATCAGCCCCAGCATTTT.

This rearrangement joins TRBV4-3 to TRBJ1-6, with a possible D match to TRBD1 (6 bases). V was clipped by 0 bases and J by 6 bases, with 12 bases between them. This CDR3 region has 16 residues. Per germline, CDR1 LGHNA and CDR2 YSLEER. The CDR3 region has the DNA TGCGCCAGCAGCCAAGATGGGGGCGCGGGTAATTCACCCCTCCACTTT. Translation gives CASSQDGGAGNSPLHF.

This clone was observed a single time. CDR3 coding DNA: TGCAGCGTTGTTAGACAGTCTGGGGCCAACGTCCTGACTTTC. Amino acids: CSVVRQSGANVLTF. The V and J genes are TRBV29-1 and TRBJ2-6, with D tentatively TRBD1 (5 bases). The CDR3 has 14 residues. V dropped 4 bases and J dropped 1 base, with 8 bases sitting between them. CDR1 and CDR2 (germline): SQVTM, ANQGSEA.